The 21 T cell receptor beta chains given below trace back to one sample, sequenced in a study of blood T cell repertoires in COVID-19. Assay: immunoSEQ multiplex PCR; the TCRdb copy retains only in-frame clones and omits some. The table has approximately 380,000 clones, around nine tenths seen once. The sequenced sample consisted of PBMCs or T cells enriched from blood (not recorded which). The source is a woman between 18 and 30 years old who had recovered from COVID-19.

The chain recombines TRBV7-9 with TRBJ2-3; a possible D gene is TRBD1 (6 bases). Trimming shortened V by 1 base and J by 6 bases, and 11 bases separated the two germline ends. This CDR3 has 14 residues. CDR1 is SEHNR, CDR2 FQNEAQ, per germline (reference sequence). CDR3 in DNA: TGTGCCAGCAGCTTAGATGGGACAAGCGATACGCAGTATTTT. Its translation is CASSLDGTSDTQYF. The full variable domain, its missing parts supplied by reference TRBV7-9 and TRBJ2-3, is DTGVSQNPRHKITKRGQNVTFRCDPISEHNRLYWYRQTLGQGPEFLTYFQNEAQLEKSRLLSDRFSAERPKGSFSTLEIQRTEQGDSAMYLCASSLDGTSDTQYFGPGTRLTVL.

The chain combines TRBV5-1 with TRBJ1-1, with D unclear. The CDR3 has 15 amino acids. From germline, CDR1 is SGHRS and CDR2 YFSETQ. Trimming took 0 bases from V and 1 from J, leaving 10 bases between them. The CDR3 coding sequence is TGCGCCAGCAGCTTGGCCGCAGGTGGGAACACTGAAGCTTTCTTT. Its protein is CASSLAAGGNTEAFF. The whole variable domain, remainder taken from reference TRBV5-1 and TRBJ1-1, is KAGVTQTPRYLIKTRGQQVTLSCSPISGHRSVSWYQQTPGQGLQFLFEYFSETQRNKGNFPGRFSGRQFSNSRSEMNVSTLELGDSALYLCASSLAAGGNTEAFFGQGTRLTVV.

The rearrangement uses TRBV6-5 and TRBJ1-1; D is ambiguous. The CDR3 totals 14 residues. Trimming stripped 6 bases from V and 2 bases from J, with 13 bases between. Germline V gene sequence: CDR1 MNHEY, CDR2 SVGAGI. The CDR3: CASRPPGANTEAFF. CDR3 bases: TGTGCCAGCAGGCCGCCGGGAGCCAACACTGAAGCTTTCTTT.

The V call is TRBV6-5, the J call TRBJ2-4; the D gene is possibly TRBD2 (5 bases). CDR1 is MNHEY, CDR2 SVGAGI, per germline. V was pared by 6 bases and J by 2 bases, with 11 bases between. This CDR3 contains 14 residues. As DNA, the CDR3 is TGTGCCAGCAGCCGTGGACTTACCAAAAACATTCAGTACTTC. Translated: CASSRGLTKNIQYF.

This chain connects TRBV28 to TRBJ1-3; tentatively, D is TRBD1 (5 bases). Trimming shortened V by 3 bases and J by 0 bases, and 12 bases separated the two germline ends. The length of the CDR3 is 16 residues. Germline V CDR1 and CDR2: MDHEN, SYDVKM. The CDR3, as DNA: TGTGCCAGCAGTTTCGCGGGGCGGTACTCTGGAAACACCATATATTTT. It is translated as CASSFAGRYSGNTIYF.

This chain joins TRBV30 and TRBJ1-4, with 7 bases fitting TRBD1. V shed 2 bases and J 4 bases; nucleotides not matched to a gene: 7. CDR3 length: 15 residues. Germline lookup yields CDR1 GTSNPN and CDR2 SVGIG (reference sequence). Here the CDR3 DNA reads TGTGCCTGGAGTTTCGGGACAGCCTATAATGAAAAACTGTTTTTT. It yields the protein CAWSFGTAYNEKLFF.

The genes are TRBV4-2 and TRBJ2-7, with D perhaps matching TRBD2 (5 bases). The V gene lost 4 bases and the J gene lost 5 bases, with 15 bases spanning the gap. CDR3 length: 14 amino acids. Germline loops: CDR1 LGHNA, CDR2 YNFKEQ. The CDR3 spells CASSPEARTHEQYF. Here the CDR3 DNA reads TGTGCCAGCAGCCCGGAGGCACGGACCCACGAGCAGTACTTC.

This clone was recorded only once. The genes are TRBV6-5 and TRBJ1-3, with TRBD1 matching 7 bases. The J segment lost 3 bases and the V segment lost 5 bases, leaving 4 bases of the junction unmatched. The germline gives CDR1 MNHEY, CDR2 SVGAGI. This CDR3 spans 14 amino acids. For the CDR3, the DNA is TGTGCCAGCAGTACAGGGGAGTATGGAAACACCATATATTTT. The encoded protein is CASSTGEYGNTIYF.

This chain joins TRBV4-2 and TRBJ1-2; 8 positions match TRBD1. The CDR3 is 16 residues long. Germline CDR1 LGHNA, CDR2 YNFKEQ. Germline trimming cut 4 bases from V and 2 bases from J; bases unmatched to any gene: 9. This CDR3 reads CASSPRPGTGNYGYTF. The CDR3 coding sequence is TGTGCCAGCAGCCCCCGTCCCGGGACAGGAAACTATGGCTACACCTTC.

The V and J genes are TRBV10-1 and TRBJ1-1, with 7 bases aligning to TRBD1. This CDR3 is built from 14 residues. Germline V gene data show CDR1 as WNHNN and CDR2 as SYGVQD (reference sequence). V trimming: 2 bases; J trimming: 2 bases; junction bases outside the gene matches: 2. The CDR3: CASSEGDRNTEAFF. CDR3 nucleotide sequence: TGCGCCAGCAGTGAGGGGGACAGAAACACTGAAGCTTTCTTT.

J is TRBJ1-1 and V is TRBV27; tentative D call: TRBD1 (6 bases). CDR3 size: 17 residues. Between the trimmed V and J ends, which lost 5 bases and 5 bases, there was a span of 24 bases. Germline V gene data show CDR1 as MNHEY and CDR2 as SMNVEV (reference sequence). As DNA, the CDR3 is TGTGCCAGCAGTCTGTCATCGACAGGCAAAGGTCGGACTGAAGCTTTCTTT. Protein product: CASSLSSTGKGRTEAFF.

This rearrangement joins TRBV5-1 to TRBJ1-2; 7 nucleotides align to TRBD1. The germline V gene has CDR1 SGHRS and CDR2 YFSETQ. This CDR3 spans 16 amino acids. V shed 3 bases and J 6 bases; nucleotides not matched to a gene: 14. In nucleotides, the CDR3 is TGCGCCAGCAGCTCGACAGGGTTAAAGAAAGGAAATGGCTACACCTTC. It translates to CASSSTGLKKGNGYTF.

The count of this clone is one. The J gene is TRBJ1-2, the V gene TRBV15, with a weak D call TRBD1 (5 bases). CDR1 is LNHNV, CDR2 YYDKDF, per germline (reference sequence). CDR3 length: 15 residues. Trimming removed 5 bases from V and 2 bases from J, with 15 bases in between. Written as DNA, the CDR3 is TGTGCCACCAGCGCCCGATCGGGGGGGAACTATGGCTACACCTTC. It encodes CATSARSGGNYGYTF.

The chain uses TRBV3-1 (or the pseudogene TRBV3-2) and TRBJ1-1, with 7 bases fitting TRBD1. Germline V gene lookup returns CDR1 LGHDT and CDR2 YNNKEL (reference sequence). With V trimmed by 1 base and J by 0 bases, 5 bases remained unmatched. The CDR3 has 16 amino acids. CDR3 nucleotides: TGTGCCAGCAGCCAAGCACAGGGGATAGTGAACACTGAAGCTTTCTTT. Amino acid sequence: CASSQAQGIVNTEAFF.

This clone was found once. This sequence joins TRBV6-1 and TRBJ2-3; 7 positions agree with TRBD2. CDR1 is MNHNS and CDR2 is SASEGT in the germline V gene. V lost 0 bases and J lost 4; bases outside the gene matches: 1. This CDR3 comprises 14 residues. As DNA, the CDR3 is TGTGCCAGCAGTGAAGCGGGGGGGGCAGATACGCAGTATTTT. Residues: CASSEAGGADTQYF.

DNA for the CDR3: TGCGCCAGCAGCTTGATTACAGGGGGCGCCTGGGATGAGCAGTTCTTC. As protein: CASSLITGGAWDEQFF. The gene calls are TRBV5-1 and TRBJ2-1; 9 bases align to TRBD1. The CDR3 contains 16 residues. Germline assignment: CDR1 SGHRS and CDR2 YFSETQ. Trimming at V came to 1 base and at J to 8 bases, leaving 10 bases not matched to a gene.

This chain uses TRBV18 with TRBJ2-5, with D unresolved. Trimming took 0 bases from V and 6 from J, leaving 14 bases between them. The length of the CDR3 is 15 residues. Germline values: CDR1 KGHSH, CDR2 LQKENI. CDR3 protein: CASSPPMGAEKTQYF. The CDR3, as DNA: TGTGCCAGCTCACCACCGATGGGTGCGGAGAAGACCCAGTACTTC.

As DNA, the CDR3 is TGCGCCAGCAGCTTGAGGGGGGACAGGGTCTACGAGCAGTACTTC. Translated, it gives CASSLRGDRVYEQYF. The V gene is TRBV5-1, the J gene TRBJ2-7; TRBD1 aligns across 9 bases. J gave up 3 bases and V 1 base, and 5 bases lay outside the gene matches. CDR1 is SGHRS, CDR2 YFSETQ, per germline. The CDR3 is 15 residues long.

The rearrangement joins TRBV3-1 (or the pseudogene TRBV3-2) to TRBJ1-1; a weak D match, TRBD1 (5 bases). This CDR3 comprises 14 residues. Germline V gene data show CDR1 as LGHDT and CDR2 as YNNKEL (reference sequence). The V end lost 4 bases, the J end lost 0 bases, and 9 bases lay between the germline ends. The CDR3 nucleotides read TGTGCCAGCAGCCCAGGGAGGGTGAACACTGAAGCTTTCTTT. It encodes CASSPGRVNTEAFF.

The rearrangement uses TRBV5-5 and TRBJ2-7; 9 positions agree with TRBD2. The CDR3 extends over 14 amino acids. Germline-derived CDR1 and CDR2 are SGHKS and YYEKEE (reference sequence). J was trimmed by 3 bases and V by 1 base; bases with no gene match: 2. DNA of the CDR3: TGTGCCAGCAGCTTGCGTAGCGGGGGCTACGAGCAGTACTTC. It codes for CASSLRSGGYEQYF.

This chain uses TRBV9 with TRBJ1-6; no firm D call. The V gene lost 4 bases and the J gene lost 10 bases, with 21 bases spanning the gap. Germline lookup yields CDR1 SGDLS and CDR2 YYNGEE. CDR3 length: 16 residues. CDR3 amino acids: CASSPTAAVDPSPLHF. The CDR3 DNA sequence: TGTGCCAGCAGCCCGACGGCGGCAGTCGACCCCTCACCCCTCCACTTT.